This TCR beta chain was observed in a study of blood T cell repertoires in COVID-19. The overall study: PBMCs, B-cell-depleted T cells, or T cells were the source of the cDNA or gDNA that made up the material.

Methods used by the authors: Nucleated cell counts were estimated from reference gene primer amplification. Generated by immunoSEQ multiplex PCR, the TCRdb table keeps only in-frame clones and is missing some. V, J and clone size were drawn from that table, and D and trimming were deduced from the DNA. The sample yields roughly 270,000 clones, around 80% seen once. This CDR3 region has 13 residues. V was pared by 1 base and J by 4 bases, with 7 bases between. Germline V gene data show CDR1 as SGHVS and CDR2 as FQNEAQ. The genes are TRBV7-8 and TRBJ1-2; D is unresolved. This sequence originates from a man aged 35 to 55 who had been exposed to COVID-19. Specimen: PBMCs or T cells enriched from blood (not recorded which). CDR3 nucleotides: TGTGCCAGCAGCTTAGACTCAACCTATGGCTACACCTTC. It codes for CASSLDSTYGYTF.